This TCR beta chain derives from a study of T cells after posttransplantation cyclophosphamide. This clone was observed a handful of times. Its specificity is unknown. Whole-study results and caveats: Blood and skin or GI T cell repertoires showed limited TRB overlap. Recipient CMV seropositivity and CMV reactivation strongly tracked TRB clonality. Donor CD8+ memory clones often dominated recipient blood repertoires at later times.

TCRdb keeps only in-frame clones here, not all; method: immunoSEQ multiplex PCR. The table lists around 6,900 clones, over 70% of them singletons. The germline V gene has CDR1 GTSNPN and CDR2 SVGIG (reference sequence). The V gene end was trimmed by 6 bases and the J gene end by 8 bases; junction bases not matched to a gene: 5. CDR3 size: 12 residues. The specimen sequenced was memory CD4+ T cells sorted from blood. The source of this sequence is a woman between 45 and 65 years old in good health and a related stem cell transplant donor. This chain uses TRBV30 with TRBJ1-4; 8 bases map to TRBD1. The CDR3 here is CACSQGGEKLFF. The CDR3 DNA reads as TGTGCCTGTTCACAGGGGGGAGAAAAACTGTTTTTT. Using reference TRBV30 and TRBJ1-4 for the parts outside the CDR3, the full variable domain is SQTIHQWPATLVQPVGSPLSLECTVEGTSNPNLYWYRQAAGRGLQLLFYSVGIGQISSEVPQNLSASRPQDRQFILSSKKLLLSDSGFYLCACSQGGEKLFFGSGTQLSVL.